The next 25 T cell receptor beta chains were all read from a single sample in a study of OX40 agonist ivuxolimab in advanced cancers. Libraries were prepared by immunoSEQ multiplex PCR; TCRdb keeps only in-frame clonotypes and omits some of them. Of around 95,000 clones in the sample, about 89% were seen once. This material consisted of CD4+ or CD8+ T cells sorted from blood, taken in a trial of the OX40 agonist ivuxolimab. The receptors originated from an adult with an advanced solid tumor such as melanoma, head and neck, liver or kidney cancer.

The CDR3 DNA is TGTGCCAGCAGCGCTCCAAGACGGCCCTACGAGCAGTACTTC. It specifies CASSAPRRPYEQYF. The gene calls are TRBV28 and TRBJ2-7, with unresolved D. CDR3 size: 14 residues. From germline, CDR1 is MDHEN and CDR2 SYDVKM. The germline V and J ends were trimmed by 6 bases and 2 bases, with 14 bases remaining between them.

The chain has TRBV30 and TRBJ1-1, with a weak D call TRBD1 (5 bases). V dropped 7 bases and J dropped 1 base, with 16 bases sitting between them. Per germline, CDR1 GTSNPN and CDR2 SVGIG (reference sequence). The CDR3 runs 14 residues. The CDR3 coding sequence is TGTGCCTCCAGGCCGATGGGGGAGAACACTGAAGCTTTCTTT. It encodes CASRPMGENTEAFF.

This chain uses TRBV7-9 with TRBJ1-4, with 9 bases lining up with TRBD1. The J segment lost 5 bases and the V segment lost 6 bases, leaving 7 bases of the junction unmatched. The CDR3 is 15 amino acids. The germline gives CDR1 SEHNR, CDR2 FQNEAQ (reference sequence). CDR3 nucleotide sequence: TGTGCCAGCAGGAGAACAGGGGGCAAAAATGAAAAACTGTTTTTT. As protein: CASRRTGGKNEKLFF.

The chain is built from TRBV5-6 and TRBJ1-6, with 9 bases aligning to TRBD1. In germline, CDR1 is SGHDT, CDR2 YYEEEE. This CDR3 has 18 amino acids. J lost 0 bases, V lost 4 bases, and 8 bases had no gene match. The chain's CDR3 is CASSKYRGLSSYNSPLHF. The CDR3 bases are TGTGCCAGCAGCAAATACAGGGGGCTCAGCTCCTATAATTCACCCCTCCACTTT.

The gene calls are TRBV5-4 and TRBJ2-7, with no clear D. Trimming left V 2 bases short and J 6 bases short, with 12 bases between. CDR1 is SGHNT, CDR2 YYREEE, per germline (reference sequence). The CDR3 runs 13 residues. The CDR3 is CASSLFLTTEQYF. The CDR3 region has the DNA TGTGCCAGCAGCTTATTTCTGACAACCGAGCAGTACTTC. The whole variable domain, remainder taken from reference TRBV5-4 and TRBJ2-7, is ETGVTQSPTHLIKTRGQQVTLRCSSQSGHNTVSWYQQALGQGPQFIFQYYREEENGRGNFPPRFSGLQFPNYSSELNVNALELDDSALYLCASSLFLTTEQYFGPGTRLTVT.

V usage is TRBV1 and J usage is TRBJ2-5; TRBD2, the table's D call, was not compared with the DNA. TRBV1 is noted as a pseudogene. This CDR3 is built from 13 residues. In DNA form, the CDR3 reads TGCACCAGCAGCCAAGTGGCGGAAGAGACCCAGTACTTC. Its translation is CTSSQVAEETQYF.

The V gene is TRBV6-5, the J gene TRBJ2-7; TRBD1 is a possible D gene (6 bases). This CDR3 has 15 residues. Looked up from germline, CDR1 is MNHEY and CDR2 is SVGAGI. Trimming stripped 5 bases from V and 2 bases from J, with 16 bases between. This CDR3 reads CASSGLGQTAYEQYF. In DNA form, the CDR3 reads TGTGCCAGCAGTGGGCTCGGACAGACAGCCTACGAGCAGTACTTC.

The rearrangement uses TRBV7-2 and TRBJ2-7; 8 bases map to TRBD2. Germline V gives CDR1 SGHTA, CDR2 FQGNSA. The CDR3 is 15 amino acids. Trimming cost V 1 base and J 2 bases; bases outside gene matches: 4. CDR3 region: CASSLERGGTYEQYF. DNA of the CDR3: TGTGCCAGCAGCTTAGAACGGGGGGGAACCTACGAGCAGTACTTC.

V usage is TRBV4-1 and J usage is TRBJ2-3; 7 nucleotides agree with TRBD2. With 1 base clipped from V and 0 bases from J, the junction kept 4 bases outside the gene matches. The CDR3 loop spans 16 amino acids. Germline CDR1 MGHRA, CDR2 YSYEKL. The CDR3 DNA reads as TGCGCCAGCAGCCAAGGGGAGGGGTTTAGCACAGATACGCAGTATTTT. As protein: CASSQGEGFSTDTQYF.

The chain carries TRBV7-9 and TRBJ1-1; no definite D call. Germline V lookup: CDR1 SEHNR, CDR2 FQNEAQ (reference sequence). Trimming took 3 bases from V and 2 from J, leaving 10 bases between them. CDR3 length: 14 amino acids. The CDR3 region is CASSFIRTNTEAFF. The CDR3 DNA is TGTGCCAGCAGCTTTATCAGAACCAACACTGAAGCTTTCTTT. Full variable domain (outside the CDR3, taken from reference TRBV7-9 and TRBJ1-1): DTGVSQNPRHKITKRGQNVTFRCDPISEHNRLYWYRQTLGQGPEFLTYFQNEAQLEKSRLLSDRFSAERPKGSFSTLEIQRTEQGDSAMYLCASSFIRTNTEAFFGQGTRLTVV.

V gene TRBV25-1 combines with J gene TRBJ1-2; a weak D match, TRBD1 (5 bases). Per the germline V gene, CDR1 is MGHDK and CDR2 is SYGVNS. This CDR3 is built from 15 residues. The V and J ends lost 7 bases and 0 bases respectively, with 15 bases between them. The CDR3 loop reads CASTGRGGSNYGYTF. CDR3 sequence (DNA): TGTGCCAGCACGGGGCGGGGGGGATCTAACTATGGCTACACCTTC.

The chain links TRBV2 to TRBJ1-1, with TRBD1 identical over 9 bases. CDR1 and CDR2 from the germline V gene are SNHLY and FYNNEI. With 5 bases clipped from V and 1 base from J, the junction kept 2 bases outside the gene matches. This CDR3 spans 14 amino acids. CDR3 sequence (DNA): TGTGCCAGCAGTATGGACAGGGGGAACACTGAAGCTTTCTTT. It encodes CASSMDRGNTEAFF.

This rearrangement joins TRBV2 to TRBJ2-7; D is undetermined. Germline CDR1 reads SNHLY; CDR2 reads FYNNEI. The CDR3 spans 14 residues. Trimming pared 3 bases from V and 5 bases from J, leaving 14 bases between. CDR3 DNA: TGTGCCAGCAGTGATCCCTGGATTGGGGACGAGCAGTACTTC. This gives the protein CASSDPWIGDEQYF.

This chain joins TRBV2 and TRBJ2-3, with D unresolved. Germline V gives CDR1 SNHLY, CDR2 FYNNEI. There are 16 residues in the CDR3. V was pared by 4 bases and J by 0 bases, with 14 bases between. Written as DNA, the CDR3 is TGTGCCAGCAGTGTCTCCGCTAGACTGAGCACAGATACGCAGTATTTT. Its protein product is CASSVSARLSTDTQYF. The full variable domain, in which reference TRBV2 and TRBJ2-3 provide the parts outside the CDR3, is EPEVTQTPSHQVTQMGQEVILRCVPISNHLYFYWYRQILGQKVEFLVSFYNNEISEKSEIFDDQFSVERPDGSNFTLKIRSTKLEDSAMYFCASSVSARLSTDTQYFGPGTRLTVL.

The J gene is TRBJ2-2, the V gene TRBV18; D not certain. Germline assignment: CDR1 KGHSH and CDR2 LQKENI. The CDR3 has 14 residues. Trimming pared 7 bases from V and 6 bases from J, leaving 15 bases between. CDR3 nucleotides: TGTGCCAGCTTACGTGGGCAGACGGCCGGGGAGCTGTTTTTT. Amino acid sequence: CASLRGQTAGELFF.

The CDR3 DNA follows: TGTGCCAGCAGCTTAGAAGGAGGTGGAGGAAACACCATATATTTT. This encodes CASSLEGGGGNTIYF. The rearrangement joins TRBV7-9 to TRBJ1-3, with D unresolved. Germline CDR1 and CDR2: SEHNR and FQNEAQ (reference sequence). Trimming shortened V by 1 base and J by 4 bases, and 11 bases separated the two germline ends. The CDR3 contains 15 residues.

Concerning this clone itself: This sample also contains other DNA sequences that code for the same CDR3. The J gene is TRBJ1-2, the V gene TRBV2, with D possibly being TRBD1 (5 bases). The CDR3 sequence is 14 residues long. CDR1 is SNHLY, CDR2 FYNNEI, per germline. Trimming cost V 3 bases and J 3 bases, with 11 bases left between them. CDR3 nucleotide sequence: TGTGCCAGCAGTGACGTCAGGGCGGACTATGGCTACACCTTC. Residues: CASSDVRADYGYTF.

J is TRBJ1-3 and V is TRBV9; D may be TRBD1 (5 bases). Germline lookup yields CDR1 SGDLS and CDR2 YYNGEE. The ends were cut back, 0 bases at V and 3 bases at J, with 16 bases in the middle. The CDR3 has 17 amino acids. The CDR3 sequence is CASSVGLGGVDGNTIYF. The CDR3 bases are TGTGCCAGCAGCGTAGGGCTCGGGGGAGTTGATGGAAACACCATATATTTT.

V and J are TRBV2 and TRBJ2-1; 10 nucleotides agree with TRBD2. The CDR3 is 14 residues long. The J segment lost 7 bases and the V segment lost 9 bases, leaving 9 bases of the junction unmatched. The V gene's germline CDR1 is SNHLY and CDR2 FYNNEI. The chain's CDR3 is CASQTSGEFNEQFF. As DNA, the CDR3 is TGTGCCAGTCAAACTAGCGGGGAGTTTAATGAGCAGTTCTTC.

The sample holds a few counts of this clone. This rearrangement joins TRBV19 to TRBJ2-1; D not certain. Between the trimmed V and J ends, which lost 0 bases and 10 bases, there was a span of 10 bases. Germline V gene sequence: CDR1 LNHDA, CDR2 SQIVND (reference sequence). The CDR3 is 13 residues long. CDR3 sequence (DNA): TGTGCCAGTAGTATAGATGGCAGCCGGGAGCAGTTCTTC. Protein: CASSIDGSREQFF.

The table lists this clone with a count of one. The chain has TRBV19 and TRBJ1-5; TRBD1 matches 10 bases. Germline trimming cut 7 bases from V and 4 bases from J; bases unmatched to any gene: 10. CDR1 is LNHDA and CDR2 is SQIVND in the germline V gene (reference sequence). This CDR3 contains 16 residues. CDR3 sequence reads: CASTADRGRGNQPQHF. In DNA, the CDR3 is TGTGCCAGTACCGCTGACAGGGGGCGAGGGAATCAGCCCCAGCATTTT.

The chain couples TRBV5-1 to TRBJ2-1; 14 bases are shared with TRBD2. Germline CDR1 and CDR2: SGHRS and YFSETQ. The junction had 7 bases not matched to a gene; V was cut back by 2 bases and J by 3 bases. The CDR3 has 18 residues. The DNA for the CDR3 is TGCGCCAGCAGCTTCGGACTAGCGGGAGGCCTAATCTACAATGAGCAGTTCTTC. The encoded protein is CASSFGLAGGLIYNEQFF. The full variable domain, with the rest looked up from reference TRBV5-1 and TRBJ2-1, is KAGVTQTPRYLIKTRGQQVTLSCSPISGHRSVSWYQQTPGQGLQFLFEYFSETQRNKGNFPGRFSGRQFSNSRSEMNVSTLELGDSALYLCASSFGLAGGLIYNEQFFGPGTRLTVL.

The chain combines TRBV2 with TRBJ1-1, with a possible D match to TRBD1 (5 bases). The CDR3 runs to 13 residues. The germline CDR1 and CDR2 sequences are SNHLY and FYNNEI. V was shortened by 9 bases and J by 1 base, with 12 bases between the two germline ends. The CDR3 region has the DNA TGTGCCAGTCACGGGACGGCGAACACTGAAGCTTTCTTT. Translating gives CASHGTANTEAFF.

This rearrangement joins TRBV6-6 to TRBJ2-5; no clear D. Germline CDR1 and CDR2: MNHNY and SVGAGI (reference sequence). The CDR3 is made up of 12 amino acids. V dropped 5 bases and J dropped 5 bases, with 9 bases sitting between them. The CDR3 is CASSIGRETQYF. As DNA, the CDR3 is TGTGCCAGCAGTATCGGACGCGAGACCCAGTACTTC.

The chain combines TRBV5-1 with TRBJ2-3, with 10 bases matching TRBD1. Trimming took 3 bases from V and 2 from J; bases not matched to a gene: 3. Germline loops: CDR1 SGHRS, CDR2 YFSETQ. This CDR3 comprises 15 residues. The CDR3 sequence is CASSSGTGVTDTQYF. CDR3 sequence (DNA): TGCGCCAGCAGCTCAGGGACAGGGGTCACAGATACGCAGTATTTT.